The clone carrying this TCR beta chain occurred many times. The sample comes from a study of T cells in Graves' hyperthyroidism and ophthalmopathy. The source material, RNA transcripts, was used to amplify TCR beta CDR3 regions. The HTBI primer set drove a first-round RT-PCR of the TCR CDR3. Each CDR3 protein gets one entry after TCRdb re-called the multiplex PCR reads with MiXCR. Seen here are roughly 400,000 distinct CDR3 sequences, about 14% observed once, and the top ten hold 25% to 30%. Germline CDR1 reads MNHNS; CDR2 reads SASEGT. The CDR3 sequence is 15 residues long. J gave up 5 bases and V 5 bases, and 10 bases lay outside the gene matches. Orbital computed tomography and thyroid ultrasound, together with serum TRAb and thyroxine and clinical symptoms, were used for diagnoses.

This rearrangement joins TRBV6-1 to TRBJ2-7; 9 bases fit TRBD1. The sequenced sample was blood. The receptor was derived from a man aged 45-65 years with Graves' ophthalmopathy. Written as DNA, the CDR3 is TGTGCCAGCAGTACCCCCGGGACAGGGACCCACGAGCAGTACTTC. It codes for CASSTPGTGTHEQYF.